These T cell receptor beta chains were read from a single sample in a study of cytomegalovirus exposure and HLA in healthy donors. Profiled with immunoSEQ multiplex PCR; TCRdb holds only in-frame clones, not every one. The sample yields 100,000 to 150,000 clones, over 70% seen once. Sequenced: PBMCs. The receptors originated from a woman aged 45-59 years in good health and CMV-seronegative. The CDR3 runs from the conserved cysteine through the conserved F or W. A D gene is named only where the DNA matches it firmly. Rows give clone size only sometimes, using once, few, many, or a class for an expanded clone.

d_call: -
v_call: TRBV4-2
j_call: TRBJ1-5
clone_size: -
cdr3_length: 14
cdr3_aa: CASSQDFGNQPQHF
cdr3_nt: TGTGCCAGCAGTCAGGATTTCGGCAATCAGCCCCAGCATTTT

d_call: -
v_call: TRBV19
j_call: TRBJ2-6
clone_size: -
cdr3_length: 13
cdr3_aa: CANRRAGANVLTF
cdr3_nt: TGTGCCAATAGGAGGGCTGGGGCCAACGTCCTGACTTTC

d_call: TRBD1
v_call: TRBV5-1
j_call: TRBJ2-5
clone_size: -
cdr3_length: 15
cdr3_aa: CASSWGQGEKETQYF
cdr3_nt: TGCGCCAGCAGCTGGGGACAGGGTGAAAAAGAGACCCAGTACTTC

d_call: -
v_call: TRBV7-2
j_call: TRBJ1-6
clone_size: -
cdr3_length: 15
cdr3_aa: CASSFAANNNSPLHF
cdr3_nt: TGTGCCAGCAGCTTCGCGGCTAACAATAATTCACCCCTCCACTTT

d_call: -
v_call: TRBV18
j_call: TRBJ2-3
clone_size: -
cdr3_length: 16
cdr3_aa: CASSPIGAASTDTQYF
cdr3_nt: TGTGCCAGCTCACCAATAGGAGCGGCCAGCACAGATACGCAGTATTTT

d_call: TRBD2
v_call: TRBV9
j_call: TRBJ2-7
clone_size: -
cdr3_length: 15
cdr3_aa: CASSVASSGPYEQYF
cdr3_nt: TGTGCCAGCAGCGTAGCTTCTAGCGGACCCTACGAGCAGTACTTC

d_call: -
v_call: TRBV18
j_call: TRBJ1-5
clone_size: -
cdr3_length: 15
cdr3_aa: CASSPPPGANQPQHF
cdr3_nt: TGTGCCAGCTCACCTCCACCAGGGGCCAATCAGCCCCAGCATTTT

d_call: -
v_call: TRBV11-3
j_call: TRBJ2-2
clone_size: -
cdr3_length: 15
cdr3_aa: CASSLAYPVTGELFF
cdr3_nt: TGTGCCAGCAGCCTAGCTTATCCCGTGACCGGGGAGCTGTTTTTT

d_call: -
v_call: TRBV7-3
j_call: TRBJ1-6
clone_size: -
cdr3_length: 19
cdr3_aa: CASSLTVGLGRVSSSPLHF
cdr3_nt: TGTGCCAGCAGCTTAACGGTGGGGTTGGGGAGGGTCTCTTCCTCACCCCTCCACTTT

d_call: TRBD2
v_call: TRBV7-7
j_call: TRBJ2-1
clone_size: -
cdr3_length: 14
cdr3_aa: CASSAGLGGSEQFF
cdr3_nt: TGTGCCAGCAGCGCCGGGTTAGGCGGGAGCGAGCAGTTCTTC

d_call: TRBD2
v_call: TRBV15
j_call: TRBJ2-5
clone_size: few
cdr3_length: 15
cdr3_aa: CATSRWGRGAETQYF
cdr3_nt: TGTGCCACCAGCAGGTGGGGGAGGGGAGCGGAGACCCAGTACTTC

d_call: TRBD1
v_call: TRBV6-6
j_call: TRBJ1-5
clone_size: -
cdr3_length: 13
cdr3_aa: CASRGQGNQPQHF
cdr3_nt: TGTGCCAGCAGGGGACAGGGGAATCAGCCCCAGCATTTT

d_call: TRBD2
v_call: TRBV29-1
j_call: TRBJ2-2
clone_size: -
cdr3_length: 14
cdr3_aa: CSVGLAGGGGELFF
cdr3_nt: TGCAGCGTTGGACTAGCGGGAGGCGGCGGGGAGCTGTTTTTT

d_call: -
v_call: TRBV28
j_call: TRBJ1-3
clone_size: few
cdr3_length: 16
cdr3_aa: CASSSPDRLSGNTIYF
cdr3_nt: TGTGCCAGCAGCTCCCCGGACAGACTCTCTGGAAACACCATATATTTT

d_call: TRBD2
v_call: TRBV5-1
j_call: TRBJ2-1
clone_size: -
cdr3_length: 14
cdr3_aa: CASSLTSGNNEQFF
cdr3_nt: TGCGCCAGCAGCTTAACTAGCGGGAACAATGAGCAGTTCTTC

d_call: -
v_call: TRBV10-1
j_call: TRBJ1-5
clone_size: -
cdr3_length: 16
cdr3_aa: CASWPDRPYSNQPQHF
cdr3_nt: TGCGCCAGCTGGCCCGACAGGCCGTATAGCAATCAGCCCCAGCATTTT